One sample yielded the 16 T cell receptor beta chains listed below, sequenced in a study of T-cell reconstitution after alpha-beta-depleted transplantation in children. For TCRbeta, the library was prepared with unique molecular identifiers. From the PCR reads, TCRdb called clonotypes with MiXCR, one entry per CDR3 protein. The data show nearly 400,000 distinct CDR3 sequences, with roughly 20% seen just once and 3.5% to 4% held by the top ten. The material sequenced was PBMCs from the stem cell graft donor, taken from the stem cell graft. These receptor sequences come from a human donor who donated a stem cell graft to a child with acute myeloid leukemia.

This clonotype showed up many times. The V call is TRBV20-1, the J call TRBJ1-4; TRBD1 is a possible D gene (5 bases). The V and J ends lost 3 bases and 2 bases respectively, with 7 bases between them. Germline-derived CDR1 and CDR2 are DFQATT and SNEGSKA (reference sequence). This CDR3 region has 13 residues. CDR3 amino acids: CSASGATNEKLFF. CDR3 coding DNA: TGCAGTGCTAGCGGGGCCACTAATGAAAAACTGTTTTTT.

The J gene is TRBJ2-5, the V gene TRBV4-2; D ambiguous. This CDR3 has 14 amino acids. The V gene's germline CDR1 is LGHNA and CDR2 YNFKEQ. Trimming shortened V by 1 base and J by 5 bases, and 11 bases separated the two germline ends. CDR3 sequence reads: CASSQVSQPETQYF. The CDR3 DNA sequence: TGTGCCAGCAGCCAAGTAAGCCAGCCCGAGACCCAGTACTTC.

The table lists this clonotype with a few counts. The chain is built from TRBV4-1 and TRBJ2-7, with 11 positions matching TRBD2. Germline CDR1 and CDR2: MGHRA and YSYEKL. CDR3 length equals 15 residues. With 3 bases clipped from V and 3 bases from J, the junction kept 4 bases outside the gene matches. The CDR3 nucleotides are TGCGCCAGCAGCCATGGGACTAGCGGATACTACGAGCAGTACTTC. Its translation: CASSHGTSGYYEQYF.

The genes are TRBV20-1 and TRBJ2-2; no definite D call. The germline V and J ends were trimmed by 3 bases and 4 bases, with 6 bases remaining between them. Per germline, CDR1 DFQATT and CDR2 SNEGSKA (reference sequence). CDR3 length: 12 amino acids. CDR3 DNA sequence: TGCAGTGCTAGGGACGGCACCGGGGAGCTGTTTTTT. Translated: CSARDGTGELFF.

CDR3 sequence: CASSFGVTYEQYF. The CDR3 nucleotides are TGTGCCAGCAGTTTTGGGGTGACCTACGAGCAGTACTTC. The chain carries TRBV12-3 or TRBV12-4 and TRBJ2-7; D is unresolved. V lost 3 bases to trimming and J lost 2 bases, with 8 bases between them. This CDR3 is 13 amino acids long.

This clonotype was picked up many times. The chain employs TRBV29-1 and TRBJ2-1; 8 nucleotides agree with TRBD1. V shed 3 bases, J shed 1 base, and the junction held 8 bases outside the gene matches. From germline, CDR1 is SQVTM and CDR2 ANQGSEA. The CDR3 has 16 amino acids. CDR3 bases: TGCAGCGTTGATACACAGGGGGAAGAATCCTACAATGAGCAGTTCTTC. Translating gives CSVDTQGEESYNEQFF.

This clonotype was recorded once. The rearrangement links TRBV5-1 to TRBJ2-7, with 14 positions matching TRBD2. In germline, CDR1 is SGHRS, CDR2 YFSETQ. Unmatched junction bases numbered 4, after V lost 5 bases and J lost 3 bases. The CDR3 sequence is 15 residues long. The CDR3 nucleotides are TGCGCCAGCAGTCGGGGACTAGCGGGAGTCTACGAGCAGTACTTC. Translated: CASSRGLAGVYEQYF.

This clonotype was seen a handful of times. This chain links TRBV9 with TRBJ2-3, with 7 bases matching TRBD2. The CDR3 sequence is 14 residues long. Germline V CDR1 and CDR2: SGDLS, YYNGEE. With V trimmed by 4 bases and J by 2 bases, 4 bases remained unmatched. Written as DNA, the CDR3 is TGTGCCAGCAGCTCGGCGGGAGCCACAGATACGCAGTATTTT. Protein: CASSSAGATDTQYF.

This clonotype was seen only a few times. V usage is TRBV29-1 and J usage is TRBJ2-1; D not resolved. The CDR3 consists of 11 residues. Germline V gene data show CDR1 as SQVTM and CDR2 as ANQGSEA. In DNA, the CDR3 is TGCATCTACAATCAAGGTAGTGAGCAGTTCTTC. Translation: CIYNQGSEQFF.

V and J are TRBV4-2 and TRBJ2-7; TRBD2 is a possible D gene (5 bases). Per germline, CDR1 LGHNA and CDR2 YNFKEQ. V gave up 3 bases and J gave up 2 bases, with 14 bases separating them. This CDR3 is 15 amino acids long. The CDR3 bases are TGTGCCAGCAGCCAGGGAGTCCGGGGAGCCTACGAGCAGTACTTC. Protein: CASSQGVRGAYEQYF.

The chain uses TRBV6-2 or TRBV6-3 and TRBJ2-4, with unresolved D. The ends were cut back, 8 bases at V and 6 bases at J, with 5 bases in the middle. Germline V gene lookup returns CDR1 MNHEY and CDR2 SVGEGT. This CDR3 region has 10 residues. CDR3 DNA: TGTGCCAGCGGCCTAAACATTCAGTACTTC. Protein product: CASGLNIQYF.

This chain connects TRBV28 to TRBJ2-5; TRBD1 might be the D (6 bases). CDR1 is MDHEN and CDR2 is SYDVKM in the germline V gene. Trimming took 5 bases from V and 3 from J, leaving 13 bases between them. This CDR3 comprises 14 residues. The CDR3 loop is CASSLPGQKETQYF. The CDR3 nucleotides are TGTGCCAGCAGTCTACCGGGACAAAAAGAGACCCAGTACTTC.

This chain joins TRBV6-1 and TRBJ2-7; D is possibly TRBD1 (6 bases). V lost 5 bases and J 7 bases, leaving 18 bases between the germline ends. This CDR3 comprises 14 residues. Germline-derived CDR1 and CDR2 are MNHNS and SASEGT. The CDR3 reads CASSLKGDVGEQYF. CDR3 DNA: TGTGCCAGCAGTCTAAAGGGGGACGTGGGGGAGCAGTACTTC.

This clonotype was picked up many times. In nucleotides, the CDR3 is TGCGCCAGCAGCGCCACAGGGGACAACACAGATACGCAGTATTTT. Translated: CASSATGDNTDTQYF. The chain links TRBV10-2 to TRBJ2-3; 7 bases map to TRBD1. CDR1 is WSHSY and CDR2 is SAAADI in the germline V gene. The V segment lost 6 bases and the J segment 2 bases; nucleotides outside the gene matches: 8. This CDR3 is 15 amino acids long.

This sequence joins TRBV4-3 and TRBJ2-7; D may be TRBD1 (6 bases). Germline V gene sequence: CDR1 LGHNA, CDR2 YSLEER. V was clipped by 0 bases and J by 0 bases, with 9 bases between them. The CDR3 is 15 amino acids. The CDR3 DNA is TGCGCCAGCAGCCAAGACAGGGGCAGCTCCTACGAGCAGTACTTC. It translates to CASSQDRGSSYEQYF.

This clonotype was seen ten or more times. V and J are TRBV25-1 and TRBJ1-3; D remains unclear. Germline CDR1 is MGHDK and CDR2 is SYGVNS. V lost 3 bases, J lost 0 bases, and 9 bases lay in between. This CDR3 is built from 15 residues. CDR3 protein: CASSDSGSSGNTIYF. CDR3 nucleotide sequence: TGTGCCAGCAGTGATTCCGGGAGCTCTGGAAACACCATATATTTT.